The T cell receptor (beta chain) under discussion was sequenced for a study of cytomegalovirus exposure and HLA in healthy donors. Study observations and caveats: Later analysis identified about 18,000 TCR beta sequences associated with HLA alleles, using a false discovery rate threshold of 0.05. The likely origin of a cluster of highly shared sequence variants was a sequencing artifact. Analyses of presence/absence relied on an assumption of roughly uniform sequencing depth across donors.

Concerning this clone: The target antigen is unknown.

The trim removed 4 bases at V and 4 bases at J, leaving 7 bases unmatched. The CDR3 spans 14 residues. Germline-derived CDR1 and CDR2 are SQVTM and ANQGSEA. The PCR was carried out with 60 Vbeta primers and 13 Jbeta primers. Assay: immunoSEQ multiplex PCR; the TCRdb copy retains only in-frame clones and omits some. The table shows around 120,000 clones, with roughly 80% occurring only once. The chain combines TRBV29-1 with TRBJ2-7, with 10 bases identical to TRBD2. The sample consisted of PBMCs. The origin of this receptor is a female donor in good health and CMV-seropositive. This CDR3 reads CSVVLAGRPYEQYF. For the CDR3, the DNA is TGCAGCGTTGTACTAGCGGGGAGGCCGTACGAGCAGTACTTC.